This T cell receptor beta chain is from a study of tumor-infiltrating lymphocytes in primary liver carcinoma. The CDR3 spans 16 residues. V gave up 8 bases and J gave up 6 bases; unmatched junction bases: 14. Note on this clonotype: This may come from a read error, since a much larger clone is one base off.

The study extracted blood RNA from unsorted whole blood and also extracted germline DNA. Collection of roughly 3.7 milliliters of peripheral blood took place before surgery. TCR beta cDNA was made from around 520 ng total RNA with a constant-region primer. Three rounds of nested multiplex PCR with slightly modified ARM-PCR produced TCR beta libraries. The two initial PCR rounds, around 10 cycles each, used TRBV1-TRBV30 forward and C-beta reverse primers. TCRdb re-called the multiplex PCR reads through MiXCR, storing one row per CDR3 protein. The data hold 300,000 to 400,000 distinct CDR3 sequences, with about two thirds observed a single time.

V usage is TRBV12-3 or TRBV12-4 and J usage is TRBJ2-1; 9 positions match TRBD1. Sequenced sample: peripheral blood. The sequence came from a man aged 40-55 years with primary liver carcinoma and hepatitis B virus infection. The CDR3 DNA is TGTGCCAGCGGTCTTGTTCAGGGACAGGGTGCCAATGAGCAGTTCTTC. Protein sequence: CASGLVQGQGANEQFF.